These 30 T cell receptor beta chains came from one sample sequenced in a study of cytomegalovirus exposure and HLA in healthy donors. Using immunoSEQ multiplex PCR, the repertoire was profiled, and TCRdb retains in-frame clones only, with some absent. The sample records 140,000 or so clones, 90% to 95% being singletons. What was sequenced was PBMCs. Source of these receptors: a man younger than 35 in good health and CMV-seronegative.

The rearrangement links TRBV2 to TRBJ2-2, with TRBD2 matching 7 bases. This CDR3 region has 15 residues. Germline V gene lookup returns CDR1 SNHLY and CDR2 FYNNEI. With V trimmed by 7 bases and J by 1 base, 6 bases remained unmatched. The CDR3 region has the DNA TGTGCCAGCACTATCCAGCGGGGGAACACCGGGGAGCTGTTTTTT. Protein: CASTIQRGNTGELFF.

This chain's CDR3 is CAWSPLGGSAAFF. Written as DNA, the CDR3 is TGTGCCTGGAGTCCGTTAGGGGGTTCGGCAGCTTTCTTT. The chain is built from TRBV30 and TRBJ1-1, with TRBD1 as a possible D gene (6 bases). The CDR3 covers 13 residues. Trimming left V 2 bases short and J 10 bases short, with 17 bases between. Germline lookup yields CDR1 GTSNPN and CDR2 SVGIG (reference sequence).

This chain uses TRBV19 with TRBJ1-2, with 7 bases identical to TRBD1. V shed 7 bases and J 4 bases; nucleotides not matched to a gene: 12. Germline V gene sequence: CDR1 LNHDA, CDR2 SQIVND (reference sequence). There are 15 residues in the CDR3. CDR3 DNA sequence: TGTGCCAGTACCCCTTACCGACAGGGTAGCTATGGCTACACCTTC. Its translation: CASTPYRQGSYGYTF.

The V gene is TRBV27, the J gene TRBJ1-5, with 10 positions matching TRBD1. Germline CDR1 reads MNHEY; CDR2 reads SMNVEV (reference sequence). The V gene end was trimmed by 5 bases and the J gene end by 8 bases; junction bases not matched to a gene: 6. This CDR3 comprises 14 residues. The CDR3 sequence: CASSHRTGGKPQHF. The CDR3 DNA sequence: TGTGCCAGCAGTCATCGGACAGGGGGAAAGCCCCAGCATTTT.

The CDR3 DNA reads as TGCGCCAGCAGCTCCAGTCAGGGGCGCCCTACTAACTATGGCTACACCTTC. This sequence encodes CASSSSQGRPTNYGYTF. V and J are TRBV5-1 and TRBJ1-2; TRBD1 might be the D (6 bases). With 3 bases removed from V and 0 bases from J, the gap between germline ends came to 18 bases. Looked up from germline, CDR1 is SGHRS and CDR2 is YFSETQ. The CDR3 is 17 amino acids.

V gene TRBV6-1 combines with J gene TRBJ1-5, with D perhaps TRBD1 (6 bases). CDR1 is MNHNS and CDR2 is SASEGT in the germline V gene. Trimming pared 4 bases from V and 5 bases from J, leaving 12 bases between. This CDR3 spans 14 amino acids. The CDR3: CASSGSGVDQPQHF. Written as DNA, the CDR3 is TGTGCCAGCAGTGGATCAGGGGTTGATCAGCCCCAGCATTTT.

This chain joins TRBV10-3 and TRBJ2-1; 11 bases are shared with TRBD2. Losses at the gene ends were 10 bases for V and 8 bases for J; bases not matched to a gene: 16. The germline CDR1 and CDR2 sequences are ENHRY and SYGVKD. The CDR3 is 16 amino acids. The CDR3 loop reads CASSPSTSGGRDEQFF. CDR3 sequence (DNA): TGTGCCAGCAGCCCCAGTACTAGCGGGGGACGGGATGAGCAGTTCTTC.

The rearrangement joins TRBV30 to TRBJ1-1; D gene uncertain. There are 15 residues in the CDR3. Germline CDR1 is GTSNPN and CDR2 is SVGIG (reference sequence). The V end was cut by 2 bases, the J end by 0 bases, with 13 bases between. The CDR3 region is CAWSFVGRMNTEAFF. CDR3 DNA: TGTGCCTGGAGTTTCGTGGGCAGGATGAACACTGAAGCTTTCTTT.

V is TRBV18 and J is TRBJ2-6, with 9 bases matching TRBD1. CDR1 and CDR2 (germline): KGHSH, LQKENI. This CDR3 contains 16 residues. V dropped 3 bases and J dropped 2; count of bases not matched to a gene: 2. The CDR3 loop reads CASSPRQGAGANVLTF. The CDR3 DNA reads as TGTGCCAGCTCACCCAGACAGGGGGCTGGGGCCAACGTCCTGACTTTC.

The chain carries TRBV5-4 and TRBJ2-7; maybe TRBD1 (5 bases). From germline, CDR1 is SGHNT and CDR2 YYREEE (reference sequence). V lost 1 base, J lost 2 bases, and 7 bases lay in between. The CDR3 length is 13 residues. As DNA, the CDR3 is TGTGCCAGCAGCTTGCAAGGGGCCTACGAGCAGTACTTC. Its translation: CASSLQGAYEQYF.

The gene calls are TRBV6-5 and TRBJ1-5, with a weak D call TRBD1 (6 bases). The CDR3 spans 14 residues. CDR1 and CDR2 from the germline V gene are MNHEY and SVGAGI. Between the trimmed V and J ends, which lost 2 bases and 6 bases, there was a span of 11 bases. The CDR3 DNA sequence: TGTGCCAGCAGTTACGCAGGGGAGGGTCAGCCCCAGCATTTT. Translated: CASSYAGEGQPQHF.

The CDR3 DNA reads as TGCAGTGCTTCCGACACCCCTGAAGCTTTCTTT. This encodes CSASDTPEAFF. The chain joins TRBV20-1 to TRBJ1-1; D not resolved. The germline V gene encodes CDR1 DFQATT and CDR2 SNEGSKA (reference sequence). The CDR3 totals 11 residues. Trimming pared 5 bases from V and 6 bases from J, leaving 10 bases between.

The chain carries TRBV15 and TRBJ2-5, with TRBD2 identical over 11 bases. Trimming cost V 3 bases and J 3 bases; bases outside gene matches: 0. The CDR3 is 14 residues long. CDR1 LNHNV and CDR2 YYDKDF come from the germline V gene (reference sequence). CDR3 in DNA: TGTGCCACCAGCAGGGGACTAGCGGAAGAGACCCAGTACTTC. Encoded protein: CATSRGLAEETQYF.

V and J are TRBV6-6 and TRBJ1-2; 8 nucleotides align to TRBD1. CDR1 and CDR2 from the germline V gene are MNHNY and SVGAGI (reference sequence). V dropped 5 bases and J dropped 5; count of bases not matched to a gene: 13. The CDR3 totals 16 residues. The CDR3 region has the DNA TGTGCCAGCAGTCTAGAAAGGACAGGGAGCCTTTATGGCTACACCTTC. Translating it yields CASSLERTGSLYGYTF.

This clone occurred once. The J gene is TRBJ2-1, the V gene TRBV29-1; possible D gene TRBD2, 6 bases. The germline V and J ends were trimmed by 4 bases and 5 bases, with 12 bases remaining between them. The germline gives CDR1 SQVTM, CDR2 ANQGSEA. This CDR3 has 13 residues. DNA for the CDR3: TGCAGCGTTGGGGCGGGACTCAACAATGAGCAGTTCTTC. Translation gives CSVGAGLNNEQFF.

DNA of the CDR3: TGTGCCAGCTCACCAAGTCGACAGGTCCAAGAGACCCAGTACTTC. It codes for CASSPSRQVQETQYF. The chain is built from TRBV18 and TRBJ2-5; weak D call: TRBD1 (6 bases). V lost 2 bases to trimming and J lost 1 base, with 11 bases between them. This CDR3 has 15 amino acids. Per the germline V gene, CDR1 is KGHSH and CDR2 is LQKENI.

This clone was seen only once. The chain joins TRBV27 to TRBJ1-2; TRBD1 might be the D (6 bases). The V end was cut by 7 bases, the J end by 3 bases, with 9 bases between. The germline V gene encodes CDR1 MNHEY and CDR2 SMNVEV (reference sequence). The CDR3 contains 12 residues. CDR3 amino acids: CASKGQYYGYTF. The CDR3 DNA follows: TGTGCCAGCAAAGGACAGTACTATGGCTACACCTTC.

V is TRBV5-6 and J is TRBJ1-4, with D hard to call. V was shortened by 3 bases and J by 8 bases, with 11 bases between the two germline ends. The germline V gene has CDR1 SGHDT and CDR2 YYEEEE. The CDR3 runs to 13 residues. The DNA for the CDR3 is TGTGCCAGCAGCTCGGTGATTCAAGAAAAACTGTTTTTT. Its protein is CASSSVIQEKLFF.

This chain joins TRBV2 and TRBJ2-2, with TRBD2 as a possible D gene (5 bases). The V and J ends lost 2 bases and 0 bases respectively, with 10 bases between them. The germline V gene encodes CDR1 SNHLY and CDR2 FYNNEI. The CDR3 length is 16 residues. CDR3 protein: CASSESSGANTGELFF. In DNA, the CDR3 is TGTGCCAGCAGTGAATCCTCCGGGGCGAACACCGGGGAGCTGTTTTTT.

The V call is TRBV5-6, the J call TRBJ2-7, with 8 bases matching TRBD1. CDR3 length equals 15 residues. Germline CDR1 is SGHDT and CDR2 is YYEEEE. Germline trimming cut 0 bases from V and 8 bases from J; bases unmatched to any gene: 10. CDR3 DNA sequence: TGTGCCAGCAGCTTGGGGGGGACAGGAGGAAATAAGCAGTACGTC. It encodes CASSLGGTGGNKQYV.

The chain uses TRBV5-6 and TRBJ2-7; 13 bases are shared with TRBD2. Germline V gene data show CDR1 as SGHDT and CDR2 as YYEEEE. V was clipped by 4 bases and J by 0 bases; unmatched bases: 4. This CDR3 contains 16 residues. CDR3 nucleotides: TGTGCCAGCAGCGGGGGACTAGCGGGGTTCTCCTACGAGCAGTACTTC. It encodes CASSGGLAGFSYEQYF.

The chain joins TRBV9 to TRBJ2-1; D is unresolved. Germline V gives CDR1 SGDLS, CDR2 YYNGEE. The V and J ends lost 2 bases and 6 bases respectively, with 9 bases between them. This CDR3 region has 13 residues. The CDR3 DNA reads as TGTGCCAGCAGCGTGGGCCTCCTCAATGAGCAGTTCTTC. Translated: CASSVGLLNEQFF.

The V and J genes are TRBV5-8 and TRBJ1-2, with D possibly being TRBD1 (6 bases). Between the trimmed V and J ends, which lost 0 bases and 5 bases, there was a span of 11 bases. The germline gives CDR1 SGHTS, CDR2 YDEGEE. The length of the CDR3 is 14 residues. The DNA of the CDR3 is TGTGCCAGCAGCTTGGGGACAGTCGGATATGGCTACACCTTC. This encodes CASSLGTVGYGYTF. Filled out from reference TRBV5-8 and TRBJ1-2, the complete variable domain reads EAGVTQSPTHLIKTRGQQATLRCSPISGHTSVYWYQQALGLGLQFLLWYDEGEERNRGNFPPRFSGRQFPNYSSELNVNALELEDSALYLCASSLGTVGYGYTFGSGTRLTVV.

The chain has TRBV25-1 and TRBJ2-5, with D possibly matching TRBD2 (6 bases). The CDR3 is made up of 15 amino acids. CDR1 is MGHDK, CDR2 SYGVNS, per germline. Deletions cut 8 bases from V and 1 base from J, with 17 bases between. The CDR3 region is CASSHQTGLQETQYF. In DNA form, the CDR3 reads TGTGCCAGCTCCCACCAAACGGGACTCCAAGAGACCCAGTACTTC.

The chain recombines TRBV7-9 with TRBJ2-4, with 9 nucleotides matching TRBD1. V dropped 5 bases and J dropped 3; count of bases not matched to a gene: 2. The CDR3 loop spans 14 amino acids. In germline, CDR1 is SEHNR, CDR2 FQNEAQ (reference sequence). The CDR3 nucleotides read TGTGCCAGCAGCCGGACAGGGGTCAAAAACATTCAGTACTTC. It specifies CASSRTGVKNIQYF.

The chain recombines TRBV4-3 with TRBJ1-3, with a weak D call TRBD1 (6 bases). The CDR3 is made up of 15 amino acids. V was shortened by 3 bases and J by 2 bases, with 11 bases between the two germline ends. From germline, CDR1 is LGHNA and CDR2 YSLEER. CDR3 nucleotides: TGCGCCAGCAGCCAGGGACAATCCGCTGGAAACACCATATATTTT. It yields the protein CASSQGQSAGNTIYF.

This clone has only one observation. The genes are TRBV2 and TRBJ1-5, with TRBD1 matching over 7 bases. The length of the CDR3 is 13 residues. Germline assignment: CDR1 SNHLY and CDR2 FYNNEI. Trimming cost V 7 bases and J 3 bases; bases outside gene matches: 3. Written as DNA, the CDR3 is TGTGCCAGCAATGACAGGGTCAATCAGCCCCAGCATTTT. As protein: CASNDRVNQPQHF.

This clone was detected only once. This chain links TRBV23-1 with TRBJ1-5; TRBD1 matches at 11 bases. TRBV23-1 is marked as an open reading frame, function uncertain. The CDR3 loop spans 18 amino acids. Trimming at V came to 9 bases and at J to 1 base, leaving 14 bases not matched to a gene. CDR3 amino acids: CARGSWDRGKESNQPQHF. The DNA of the CDR3 is TGCGCCAGAGGGAGTTGGGACAGGGGGAAGGAAAGCAATCAGCCCCAGCATTTT.

V usage is TRBV21-1 and J usage is TRBJ1-2. TRBV21-1 counts as a pseudogene. The CDR3 totals 15 residues. CDR3 protein: CASSKREERSYGYTF. In DNA form, the CDR3 reads TGTGCCAGCAGCAAAAGGGAGGAGAGGAGCTATGGCTACACCTTC.

The CDR3 DNA reads as TGTGCCAGCAGTTATGGCACAACCTACGAGCAGTACTTC. Translated, it gives CASSYGTTYEQYF. The V call is TRBV2, the J call TRBJ2-7; D ambiguous. V shed 5 bases and J shed 2 bases, with 10 bases lying between them. The CDR3 totals 13 residues. Germline V gives CDR1 SNHLY, CDR2 FYNNEI.